This entry features one T cell receptor (beta chain) sequence. This receptor's antigen is unknown. HCMV-specific IgG was detected in serum with a commercial ELISA kit to determine HCMV serostatus. Ficoll density gradient centrifugation was used to isolate peripheral blood mononuclear cells from blood. These reads were obtained on an Illumina HiSeq 2000. 5'RACE template switching, by which a universal primer site and unique molecular identifiers were added, was used to make TCR beta cDNA libraries. Synthesis of cDNA was primed from the TCR beta constant segment and was followed by two consecutive PCR amplification steps. In the authors' own workflow: MIGEC was used to demultiplex reads and group the reads by UMI, and MiTCR was used to assemble and quantify clonotypes. To remove erroneous sequences, TCR cDNA sequences were retained only when supported by two or more reads. The tcR package was used for downstream repertoire analysis, and clonotypes were matched across fractions by CDR3 nucleotide sequence plus V segment. Antigen specificity was annotated against VDJdb with VDJmatch, allowing one amino acid substitution in CDR3. The reads went through TCRdb reprocessing, and each CDR3 protein sequence gets one entry with no DNA. TCRdb's processing, not the authors', yielded these V and J calls. The table for this sample records 140,000 to 150,000 distinct CDR3 sequences. Roughly 12% of the sample belongs to the ten largest clones.

From cysteine to phenylalanine, the CDR3 is 17 amino acids long. No DNA was logged. The sample comes from a study of T cells expressing NK-cell markers (dated by TCRdb to the early 2020s). Regarding the research as a whole: About eight donors provided sorted CD3+CD56+NKG2C+, CD3+CD56+NKG2C- and CD3+CD56-NKG2C+ T-cell subsets, whose TCR beta-chain repertoires were profiled. Among the eight sequenced donors, seven were HCMV-seropositive and one was HCMV-seronegative. All eight donors whose samples were sequenced were randomly selected healthy volunteers, three of them men and five women. Libraries were sequenced as 2 x 150 bp reads on Illumina HiSeq 2000/2500, MiSeq or NextSeq.

The paper as a whole reports these results and caveats: Whether the expanded NKG2C-expressing T cell clones were specific for HCMV antigens remained unclear. In several donors, the dominant CD3+CD56+NKG2C+ clonotypes were among the top 10 CD8+ clonotypes and accounted for about 1.0-7.5% of CD8+ T cells. Those dominant clonotypes were again the most abundant among CD3+CD56-NKG2C+ cells in several donors, at about 25-65%.

The sample was blood T cells: a sorted CD56 or NKG2C T cell subset, CD4+ or CD8+ T cells, or bulk PBMC T cells (not recorded which). This receptor was taken from a man aged 18 to 29 in good health. Donor details come from another sample of the same person, matched by shared clones. The V and J genes are TRBV12-3 or TRBV12-4 and TRBJ1-5; lacking DNA, the TRBD1 call made by TCRdb goes unchecked. The CDR3 sequence is CASSLRLREVVDQPQHF.